This passage covers 27 T cell receptor beta chains from one sample sequenced in a study of shared clonotypes between healthy human individuals. Naive CD8 cells were CD45RO-negative, positively selected for CCR7, excluding terminally differentiated effector memory CD45RA+ cells. Repertoires were generated with immunoSEQ multiplex PCR, while TCRdb's copy carries only in-frame clones and drops some. The sample carries 1.5 million to 2.5 million clones, approximately 94% recorded once. The source material was naive CD8+ T cells sorted from blood. These receptors were obtained from a young man in good health.

The DNA of the CDR3 is TGCGCCAGCAGCCAAGCCGTGGGCCCTGGGGACGCTGAAGCTTTCTTT. Its protein product is CASSQAVGPGDAEAFF. This rearrangement joins TRBV4-3 to TRBJ1-1; weak D call: TRBD1 (5 bases). The germline V gene has CDR1 LGHNA and CDR2 YSLEER. Between the trimmed V and J ends, which lost 1 base and 6 bases, there was a span of 18 bases. The CDR3 is 16 amino acids.

J is TRBJ2-5 and V is TRBV4-3; 8 bases match TRBD2. The V gene's germline CDR1 is LGHNA and CDR2 YSLEER. V trimming: 1 base; J trimming: 3 bases; junction bases outside the gene matches: 4. The CDR3 has 15 amino acids. CDR3 loop: CASSQVLAEKETQYF. The CDR3 coding sequence is TGCGCCAGCAGCCAAGTACTAGCGGAGAAAGAGACCCAGTACTTC.

V is TRBV7-2 and J is TRBJ1-1; D ambiguous. The CDR3 extends over 11 amino acids. The germline gives CDR1 SGHTA, CDR2 FQGNSA. V lost 0 bases and J lost 4, with 0 bases in between. The CDR3 nucleotides are TGTGCCAGCAGCTTAGCCACTGAAGCTTTCTTT. Translation gives CASSLATEAFF.

The chain is built from TRBV7-9 and TRBJ1-2; 7 positions agree with TRBD1. Trimming took 1 base from V and 7 from J; bases not matched to a gene: 3. The germline CDR1 and CDR2 sequences are SEHNR and FQNEAQ (reference sequence). This CDR3 contains 13 residues. In DNA form, the CDR3 reads TGTGCCAGCAGCTTAGGGACAGGCCGTGGCTACACCTTC. As protein: CASSLGTGRGYTF.

The CDR3 loop reads CASSDSSGGFNEQFF. The CDR3 coding sequence is TGTGCCAGCAGTGACTCTAGCGGGGGATTCAATGAGCAGTTCTTC. The genes are TRBV6-4 and TRBJ2-1; 9 nucleotides match TRBD2. The CDR3 totals 15 residues. J lost 6 bases, V lost 0 bases, and 3 bases had no gene match. Per germline, CDR1 MRHNA and CDR2 SNTAGT.

A remark on this clone: The sample has other DNA sequences that encode this CDR3 too. The chain has TRBV9 and TRBJ2-7, with 9 bases aligning to TRBD2. Germline V lookup: CDR1 SGDLS, CDR2 YYNGEE. Germline trimming cut 0 bases from V and 1 base from J; bases unmatched to any gene: 2. This CDR3 spans 15 amino acids. In nucleotides, the CDR3 is TGTGCCAGCAGCGTAGGCACTAGCGGGTCCTACGAGCAGTACTTC. Amino acids: CASSVGTSGSYEQYF.

The chain uses TRBV11-2 and TRBJ2-7; 10 nucleotides match TRBD2. The germline V gene has CDR1 SGHAT and CDR2 FQNNGV. The CDR3 is made up of 15 amino acids. V trimming: 4 bases; J trimming: 5 bases; junction bases outside the gene matches: 8. CDR3 residues: CASSSQAGGRDEQYF. The CDR3 DNA follows: TGTGCCAGCAGCTCCCAAGCGGGGGGGCGGGACGAGCAGTACTTC. Full variable domain (missing parts from reference TRBV11-2 and TRBJ2-7): EAGVAQSPRYKIIEKRQSVAFWCNPISGHATLYWYQQILGQGPKLLIQFQNNGVVDDSQLPKDRFSAERLKGVDSTLKIQPAKLEDSAVYLCASSSQAGGRDEQYFGPGTRLTVT.

The V gene is TRBV13, the J gene TRBJ2-1, with 7 nucleotides matching TRBD2. The V gene end was trimmed by 7 bases and the J gene end by 6 bases; junction bases not matched to a gene: 15. Germline V gene sequence: CDR1 PRHDT, CDR2 FYEKMQ (reference sequence). The CDR3 runs 16 residues. The CDR3 region has the DNA TGTGCCAGCATTCTTCTCCGCGGGGGAGATTCCAATGAGCAGTTCTTC. Translation gives CASILLRGGDSNEQFF.

The gene calls are TRBV4-1 and TRBJ2-1, with TRBD1 identical over 9 bases. The CDR3 totals 15 residues. Per the germline V gene, CDR1 is MGHRA and CDR2 is YSYEKL. V lost 1 base to trimming and J lost 2 bases; unmatched junction nucleotides: 0. In DNA, the CDR3 is TGCGCCAGCAGCCAAGGGACAGGGGCCTACAATGAGCAGTTCTTC. Amino acid sequence: CASSQGTGAYNEQFF.

V and J are TRBV2 and TRBJ1-5; no reliable D call. The CDR3 has 15 residues. V was cut by 5 bases and J by 6 bases, with 17 bases left in between. Germline loops: CDR1 SNHLY, CDR2 FYNNEI. The CDR3 region is CASSPNLLEGQPQHF. The CDR3 DNA reads as TGTGCCAGCAGTCCCAACCTTCTAGAGGGTCAGCCCCAGCATTTT. The full variable domain, rest sourced from reference TRBV2 and TRBJ1-5, is EPEVTQTPSHQVTQMGQEVILRCVPISNHLYFYWYRQILGQKVEFLVSFYNNEISEKSEIFDDQFSVERPDGSNFTLKIRSTKLEDSAMYFCASSPNLLEGQPQHFGDGTRLSIL.

This chain connects TRBV4-1 to TRBJ1-5; no definite D call. V lost 2 bases to trimming and J lost 7 bases, with 9 bases between them. This CDR3 is 13 amino acids long. Germline lookup yields CDR1 MGHRA and CDR2 YSYEKL. The CDR3 DNA is TGCGCCAGCAGCCAACGGTACGGCCAGCCCCAGCATTTT. This encodes CASSQRYGQPQHF.

This sequence joins TRBV7-6 and TRBJ2-1; D might be TRBD2 (5 bases). This CDR3 has 16 residues. CDR1 and CDR2 (germline): SGHVS, FNYEAQ. The germline V and J ends were trimmed by 0 bases and 4 bases, with 13 bases remaining between them. The CDR3 sequence: CASSLAAGAPYNEQFF. The CDR3 DNA is TGTGCCAGCAGCTTAGCTGCGGGCGCGCCTTACAATGAGCAGTTCTTC.

V and J are TRBV25-1 and TRBJ1-2, with a tentative D call TRBD1 (5 bases). Germline V gene lookup returns CDR1 MGHDK and CDR2 SYGVNS. V lost 8 bases and J 4 bases, leaving 23 bases between the germline ends. This CDR3 has 16 amino acids. CDR3 residues: CASQTGMGGQGYGYTF. CDR3 in DNA: TGTGCCAGCCAAACGGGTATGGGAGGGCAGGGCTATGGCTACACCTTC.

This chain connects TRBV7-6 to TRBJ2-7, with 7 bases identical to TRBD1. Germline V gene data show CDR1 as SGHVS and CDR2 as FNYEAQ. V lost 2 bases and J lost 4; bases outside the gene matches: 5. The CDR3 runs 14 residues. The CDR3 loop is CASSLSGGKYEQYF. CDR3 nucleotides: TGTGCCAGCAGCTTATCAGGGGGTAAATACGAGCAGTACTTC. Full variable domain (remainder filled in from reference TRBV7-6 and TRBJ2-7): GAGVSQSPRYKVTKRGQDVALRCDPISGHVSLYWYRQALGQGPEFLTYFNYEAQQDKSGLPNDRFSAERPEGSISTLTIQRTEQRDSAMYRCASSLSGGKYEQYFGPGTRLTVT.

The chain uses TRBV4-1 and TRBJ2-7; D not resolved. CDR3 size: 16 residues. The V gene's germline CDR1 is MGHRA and CDR2 YSYEKL. The V gene lost 0 bases and the J gene lost 3 bases, with 15 bases spanning the gap. The CDR3 sequence: CASSQDGGEVDYEQYF. The DNA for the CDR3 is TGCGCCAGCAGCCAAGATGGTGGTGAGGTTGACTACGAGCAGTACTTC.

The chain has TRBV27 and TRBJ2-7; a possible D gene is TRBD2 (5 bases). This CDR3 has 15 amino acids. The V gene's germline CDR1 is MNHEY and CDR2 SMNVEV (reference sequence). The germline V and J ends were trimmed by 3 bases and 2 bases, with 14 bases remaining between them. Here the CDR3 reads CASSFHLLGAYEQYF. CDR3 DNA: TGTGCCAGCAGTTTCCACCTACTAGGCGCCTACGAGCAGTACTTC.

A note on this clone: The sample carries other DNA sequences with the same CDR3. The chain recombines TRBV13 with TRBJ2-2; D remains unclear. Trimming removed 0 bases at V and 6 bases at J, with 2 bases between. Looked up from germline, CDR1 is PRHDT and CDR2 is FYEKMQ (reference sequence). CDR3 length: 12 residues. The CDR3 DNA reads as TGTGCCAGCAGCTTAGGCTCCGGGGAGCTGTTTTTT. Translating gives CASSLGSGELFF. Drawing the rest from reference TRBV13 and TRBJ2-2, the complete variable domain is AAGVIQSPRHLIKEKRETATLKCYPIPRHDTVYWYQQGPGQDPQFLISFYEKMQSDKGSIPDRFSAQQFSDYHSELNMSSLELGDSALYFCASSLGSGELFFGEGSRLTVL.

Concerning this clone itself: Other DNA sequences in this sample translate to the same CDR3. V and J are TRBV7-9 and TRBJ2-1; TRBD2 matches at 7 bases. This CDR3 spans 13 amino acids. Per germline, CDR1 SEHNR and CDR2 FQNEAQ (reference sequence). V dropped 3 bases and J dropped 4; count of bases not matched to a gene: 0. CDR3 residues: CASSFGGYNEQFF. The CDR3 DNA is TGTGCCAGCAGCTTCGGGGGGTACAATGAGCAGTTCTTC.

The chain has TRBV5-4 and TRBJ2-3; TRBD2 agrees at 7 bases. This CDR3 region has 16 residues. Germline assignment: CDR1 SGHNT and CDR2 YYREEE (reference sequence). Trimming took 5 bases from V and 2 from J; bases not matched to a gene: 11. In nucleotides, the CDR3 is TGTGCCAGCAGTTCTAGCGGACTTTTAGACACAGATACGCAGTATTTT. Protein sequence: CASSSSGLLDTDTQYF. The full variable domain, with the rest looked up from reference TRBV5-4 and TRBJ2-3, is ETGVTQSPTHLIKTRGQQVTLRCSSQSGHNTVSWYQQALGQGPQFIFQYYREEENGRGNFPPRFSGLQFPNYSSELNVNALELDDSALYLCASSSSGLLDTDTQYFGPGTRLTVL.

In its sample, this clone was seen a few times. The chain combines TRBV28 with TRBJ2-1; TRBD1 matches 9 bases. The junction had 5 bases not matched to a gene; V was cut back by 6 bases and J by 2 bases. The CDR3 length is 15 residues. The germline CDR1 and CDR2 sequences are MDHEN and SYDVKM. In DNA, the CDR3 is TGTGCCAGCAGAAGGGGACAGGGAGCCTACAATGAGCAGTTCTTC. Amino acid sequence: CASRRGQGAYNEQFF.

This clone appeared once. V gene TRBV15 combines with J gene TRBJ2-3; 10 bases fit TRBD2. V lost 6 bases and J lost 2; bases outside the gene matches: 8. The CDR3 runs 16 residues. From germline, CDR1 is LNHNV and CDR2 YYDKDF (reference sequence). CDR3 DNA sequence: TGTGCCACCAGAGAACTTAGCGGGAGGTACACAGATACGCAGTATTTT. Amino acids: CATRELSGRYTDTQYF.

The V gene is TRBV13, the J gene TRBJ2-2; possible D gene TRBD1, 5 bases. CDR1 is PRHDT and CDR2 is FYEKMQ in the germline V gene (reference sequence). This CDR3 spans 17 amino acids. The V gene lost 0 bases and the J gene lost 1 base, with 12 bases spanning the gap. The CDR3 protein is CASSLGPRDWNTGELFF. Here the CDR3 DNA reads TGTGCCAGCAGCTTAGGCCCCAGGGATTGGAACACCGGGGAGCTGTTTTTT.

The J gene is TRBJ2-2, the V gene TRBV19; 8 bases are a match to TRBD1. The CDR3 spans 16 residues. The germline V gene has CDR1 LNHDA and CDR2 SQIVND (reference sequence). V trimming: 3 bases; J trimming: 5 bases; junction bases outside the gene matches: 8. The CDR3 here is CASSIPGGGRTGELFF. CDR3 nucleotides: TGTGCCAGTAGTATCCCAGGGGGCGGGCGGACCGGGGAGCTGTTTTTT.

The rearrangement links TRBV5-1 to TRBJ1-1; possible D gene TRBD1, 6 bases. The germline gives CDR1 SGHRS, CDR2 YFSETQ. V lost 4 bases and J lost 7, with 14 bases in between. The CDR3 runs 13 residues. The CDR3 loop reads CASSPSGGLEAFF. In DNA, the CDR3 is TGCGCCAGCAGCCCTTCGGGGGGCCTTGAAGCTTTCTTT.

The rearrangement uses TRBV27 and TRBJ1-1, with D uncertain. With 7 bases removed from V and 6 bases from J, the gap between germline ends came to 15 bases. Per the germline V gene, CDR1 is MNHEY and CDR2 is SMNVEV (reference sequence). The CDR3 sequence is 13 residues long. The CDR3: CASTSALSAEAFF. CDR3 coding DNA: TGTGCCAGCACGAGTGCGTTGTCCGCTGAAGCTTTCTTT.

The CDR3 sequence: CASSDRAGGVYNEQFF. CDR3 DNA sequence: TGTGCCAGCAGTGATCGAGCGGGGGGAGTTTACAATGAGCAGTTCTTC. This chain connects TRBV6-4 to TRBJ2-1; 9 bases align to TRBD2. V shed 3 bases and J 4 bases; nucleotides not matched to a gene: 7. The CDR3 runs 16 residues. Germline V CDR1 and CDR2: MRHNA, SNTAGT.

V gene TRBV7-9 combines with J gene TRBJ2-3; TRBD2 agrees at 11 bases. The length of the CDR3 is 16 residues. Germline V gives CDR1 SEHNR, CDR2 FQNEAQ (reference sequence). V was pared by 1 base and J by 4 bases, with 4 bases of the junction left unmatched. The CDR3, as DNA: TGTGCCAGCAGCTTAGAACTAGCGGGAGTAGCAGATACGCAGTATTTT. It yields the protein CASSLELAGVADTQYF.